This T cell receptor beta chain was captured by sequencing in a study of shared clonotypes between healthy human individuals. Overall study: Per donor, three plates held CD4 naive cells, three held CD4 memory, two held CD8 naive and one held CD8 memory.

The CDR3 runs to 16 residues. Trimming removed 0 bases from V and 2 bases from J, with 8 bases in between. Germline V CDR1 and CDR2: PRHDT, FYEKMQ (reference sequence). Repertoires were generated with immunoSEQ multiplex PCR, while TCRdb's copy carries only in-frame clones and drops some. The data contain some 2,400,000 clones, around 95% of them singletons. The chain uses TRBV13 and TRBJ1-6; tentatively, D is TRBD1 (6 bases). The sample taken for sequencing was naive CD4+ T cells sorted from blood. Indicated subset: CD45RA+ positively selected. This clonotype was sampled from a man younger than 30 in good health. This CDR3 reads CASSLGGGAYNSPLHF. CDR3 bases: TGTGCCAGCAGCTTAGGCGGGGGCGCCTATAATTCACCCCTCCACTTT.